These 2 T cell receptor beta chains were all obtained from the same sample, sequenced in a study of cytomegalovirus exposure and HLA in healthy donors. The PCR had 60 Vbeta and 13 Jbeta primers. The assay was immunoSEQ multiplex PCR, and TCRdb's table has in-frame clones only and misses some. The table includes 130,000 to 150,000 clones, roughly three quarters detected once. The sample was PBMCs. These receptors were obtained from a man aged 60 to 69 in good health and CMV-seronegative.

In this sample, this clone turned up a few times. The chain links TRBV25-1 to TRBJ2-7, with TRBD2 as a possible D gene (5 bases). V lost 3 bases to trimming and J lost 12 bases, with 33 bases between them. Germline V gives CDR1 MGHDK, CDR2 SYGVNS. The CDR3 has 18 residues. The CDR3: CASSEAGMGWAAWCPRYF. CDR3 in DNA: TGTGCCAGCAGTGAGGCGGGTATGGGCTGGGCGGCTTGGTGTCCCCGGTACTTC.

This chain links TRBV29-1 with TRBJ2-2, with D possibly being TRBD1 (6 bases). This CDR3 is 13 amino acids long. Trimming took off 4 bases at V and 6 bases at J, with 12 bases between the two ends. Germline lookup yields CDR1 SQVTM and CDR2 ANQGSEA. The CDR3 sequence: CSVAHRAAGELFF. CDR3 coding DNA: TGCAGCGTTGCCCACAGGGCCGCCGGGGAGCTGTTTTTT.